These 4 T cell receptor beta chains were all obtained from the same sample, sequenced in a study of read filtering for tumor transcriptome and immune sequencing. This library used around 400 ng RNA and molecular barcoded adaptors spanning alpha/delta and beta/gamma chains. TCRdb reprocessed the reads via MiXCR and lists one record per CDR3 protein. This sample has 62,000 or so distinct CDR3 sequences; more than 11% occur once, and the top ten carry about 44%. The sequencing sample was made of a population of CD138-negative cells sorted from bone marrow. The receptors derive from a donor at least 40 years old with multiple myeloma.

At least ten counts were recorded for this clonotype. The rearrangement uses TRBV4-1 and TRBJ1-1, with D possibly matching TRBD1 (6 bases). This CDR3 region has 14 residues. V lost 4 bases, J lost 6 bases, and 15 bases lay in between. The germline V gene encodes CDR1 MGHRA and CDR2 YSYEKL. The CDR3 sequence: CASSLVGDTPEAFF. The CDR3 coding sequence is TGCGCCAGCAGCCTAGTAGGGGACACTCCTGAAGCTTTCTTT.

In its sample, this clonotype was seen many times. The chain recombines TRBV18 with TRBJ1-1; unclear D gene. V shed 3 bases and J shed 4 bases, with 9 bases lying between them. The CDR3 spans 13 residues. The germline CDR1 and CDR2 sequences are KGHSH and LQKENI. The CDR3 nucleotides read TGTGCCAGCTCACCCGCGGTGGCCACTGAAGCTTTCTTT. Protein: CASSPAVATEAFF.

This clonotype came up many times. CDR3 residues: CASSGGEQYF. As DNA, the CDR3 is TGTGCCAGCAGCGGGGGGGAGCAGTACTTC. V gene TRBV12-3 or TRBV12-4 combines with J gene TRBJ2-7; TRBD2 aligns across 7 bases. Losses at the gene ends were 6 bases for V and 7 bases for J; bases not matched to a gene: 0. The CDR3 loop spans 10 amino acids.

This clonotype was picked up a small number of times. A clone one base away is much larger, so this may be a read error. The V call is TRBV29-1, the J call TRBJ1-1; possible D gene TRBD1, 5 bases. This CDR3 spans 14 amino acids. The germline V gene has CDR1 SQVTM and CDR2 ANQGSEA. The CDR3 loop is CCATPQGFGTEAFF. The DNA for the CDR3 is TGCTGCGCCACACCCCAGGGTTTCGGCACTGAAGCTTTCTTT.